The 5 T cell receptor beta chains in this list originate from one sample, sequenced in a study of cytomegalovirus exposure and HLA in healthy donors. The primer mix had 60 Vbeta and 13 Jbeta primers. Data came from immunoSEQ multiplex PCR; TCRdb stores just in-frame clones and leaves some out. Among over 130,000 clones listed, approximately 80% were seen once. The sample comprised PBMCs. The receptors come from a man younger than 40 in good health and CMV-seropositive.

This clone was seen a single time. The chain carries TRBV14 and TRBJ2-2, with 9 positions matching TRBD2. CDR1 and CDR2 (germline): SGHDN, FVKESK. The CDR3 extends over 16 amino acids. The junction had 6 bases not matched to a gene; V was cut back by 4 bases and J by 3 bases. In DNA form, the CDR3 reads TGTGCCAGCAGCCTACTGACTAGCGGATACACCGGGGAGCTGTTTTTT. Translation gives CASSLLTSGYTGELFF.

As DNA, the CDR3 is TGTGTCACCGGGACTTCTACGGATGAGCAGTTCTTC. Amino acid sequence: CVTGTSTDEQFF. V gene TRBV7-9 combines with J gene TRBJ2-1; the D gene is possibly TRBD2 (6 bases). In germline, CDR1 is SEHNR, CDR2 FQNEAQ (reference sequence). This CDR3 contains 12 residues.

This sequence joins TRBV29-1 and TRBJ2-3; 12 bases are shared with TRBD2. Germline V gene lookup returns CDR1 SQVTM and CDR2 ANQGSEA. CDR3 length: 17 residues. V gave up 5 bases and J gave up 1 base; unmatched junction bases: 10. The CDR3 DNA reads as TGCAGCGTTTCCCTGAGTGGACTAGCGGGGCGCACAGATACGCAGTATTTT. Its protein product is CSVSLSGLAGRTDTQYF.

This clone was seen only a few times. CDR3 region: CAISDIGSYNEQFF. The CDR3 DNA sequence: TGTGCCATCAGTGACATCGGTAGTTACAATGAGCAGTTCTTC. The chain joins TRBV10-3 to TRBJ2-1; D uncertain. Germline CDR1 is ENHRY and CDR2 is SYGVKD. V was pared by 3 bases and J by 4 bases, with 10 bases between. The CDR3 runs to 14 residues.

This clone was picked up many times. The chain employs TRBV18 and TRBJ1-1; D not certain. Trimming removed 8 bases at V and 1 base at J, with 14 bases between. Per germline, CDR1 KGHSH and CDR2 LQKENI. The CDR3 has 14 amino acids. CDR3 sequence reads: CASQPSMRNTEAFF. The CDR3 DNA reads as TGTGCCAGCCAACCCTCCATGCGGAACACTGAAGCTTTCTTT.